The 10 T cell receptor beta chains reported below all come from one sample, sequenced in a study of T cell repertoires and HLA-DP antigens. Measured with immunoSEQ multiplex PCR; TCRdb has only the in-frame clones, and not every one. The sample holds approximately 100,000 clones, 86% seen once. No antigen has been assigned to these receptors. The specimen sequenced was CD4+ T cells from PBMCs. These receptors were collected from a man aged 45-65 years in good health and CMV-seronegative.

J is TRBJ2-5 and V is TRBV7-2; 9 bases match TRBD2. Germline V gives CDR1 SGHTA, CDR2 FQGNSA. This CDR3 is 14 amino acids long. V trimming: 5 bases; J trimming: 5 bases; junction bases outside the gene matches: 6. CDR3 coding DNA: TGTGCCAGCAGCCCAAGCGGGGGGACCGAGACCCAGTACTTC. This codes for CASSPSGGTETQYF.

This clone was seen more than once but under ten times. The CDR3 loop reads CASSSLGGLGSPLHF. DNA for the CDR3: TGCGCCAGCAGCTCCCTCGGGGGGTTAGGATCACCCCTCCACTTT. The rearrangement joins TRBV4-3 to TRBJ1-6; perhaps TRBD1 as D (5 bases). The CDR3 covers 15 residues. Germline-derived CDR1 and CDR2 are LGHNA and YSLEER. Trimming removed 5 bases at V and 10 bases at J, with 18 bases between.

Of note for this clone: The junction does not match germline at one end; this may be a read error. The V and J genes are TRBV30 and TRBJ2-3; 9 nucleotides align to TRBD2. This CDR3 region has 14 residues. The V gene's germline CDR1 is GTSNPN and CDR2 SVGIG (reference sequence). The CDR3 nucleotides read TGTGCCGGGAGATTAGCGGGAGCAACAGATACGCAGTATTTT. Protein sequence: CAGRLAGATDTQYF.

In its sample, this clone was seen once. V usage is TRBV5-5 and J usage is TRBJ1-1, with D possibly being TRBD1 (6 bases). The CDR3 contains 13 residues. V lost 3 bases and J lost 6, with 12 bases in between. Germline CDR1 and CDR2: SGHKS and YYEKEE (reference sequence). CDR3 region: CASSSQGYPEAFF. CDR3 nucleotides: TGTGCCAGCAGCTCCCAGGGGTACCCTGAAGCTTTCTTT.

This clone was seen a few times. The V call is TRBV5-1, the J call TRBJ1-5; possibly TRBD1 for D (6 bases). Germline assignment: CDR1 SGHRS and CDR2 YFSETQ. This CDR3 is built from 15 residues. Trimming removed 3 bases at V and 4 bases at J, with 14 bases between. CDR3 sequence (DNA): TGCGCCAGCAGCTATGCAGGGGTTTTAAATCAGCCCCAGCATTTT. The encoded protein is CASSYAGVLNQPQHF.

This chain links TRBV10-2 with TRBJ2-5; 11 bases are a match to TRBD2. The CDR3 extends over 16 amino acids. V shed 7 bases and J 5 bases; nucleotides not matched to a gene: 12. Germline loops: CDR1 WSHSY, CDR2 SAAADI. The CDR3 bases are TGCGCCAGCAAGGACTTAGCGGGAGGGCAGGGGGAGACCCAGTACTTC. Protein: CASKDLAGGQGETQYF.

DNA for the CDR3: TGCAGTGCAAGGAAGGGTGAAGCTTTCTTT. This sequence encodes CSARKGEAFF. The chain recombines TRBV20-1 with TRBJ1-1; D gene unclear. Trimming removed 6 bases at V and 7 bases at J, with 9 bases between. CDR1 is DFQATT and CDR2 is SNEGSKA in the germline V gene (reference sequence). The CDR3 is 10 amino acids.

The chain has TRBV5-1 and TRBJ2-1, with 9 bases matching TRBD1. CDR1 SGHRS and CDR2 YFSETQ come from the germline V gene. Trimming removed 3 bases from V and 1 base from J; junction bases left unmatched: 8. The CDR3 contains 17 residues. CDR3 bases: TGCGCCAGCAGCTGGACAACAGGGGGCACGTCCTACAATGAGCAGTTCTTC. Protein: CASSWTTGGTSYNEQFF.

The genes are TRBV20-1 and TRBJ2-7, with 10 bases lining up with TRBD1. The CDR3 loop spans 11 amino acids. Germline trimming cut 5 bases from V and 5 bases from J; bases unmatched to any gene: 0. The germline V gene has CDR1 DFQATT and CDR2 SNEGSKA (reference sequence). The DNA for the CDR3 is TGCAGTGCTGACAGGGGGCACGAGCAGTACTTC. Protein sequence: CSADRGHEQYF.

The CDR3 region has the DNA TGTGCCAGCAGTTACTCGCAGGGGCGATCCGGGGAGCTGTTTTTT. This gives the protein CASSYSQGRSGELFF. The chain recombines TRBV6-6 with TRBJ2-2; tentatively, D is TRBD1 (6 bases). V lost 0 bases, J lost 6 bases, and 11 bases lay in between. This CDR3 comprises 15 residues. Germline CDR1 MNHNY, CDR2 SVGAGI (reference sequence).